These 27 T cell receptor beta chains were all obtained from the same sample, sequenced in a study of cytomegalovirus exposure and HLA in healthy donors. This table comes from immunoSEQ multiplex PCR, and its TCRdb copy is limited to in-frame clones, with some not included. In the table there are approximately 150,000 clones, over 80% of which are singletons. The source material was PBMCs. The origin of the receptors is a man aged 25-40 years in good health and CMV-seropositive.

This chain joins TRBV7-3 and TRBJ2-7, with D perhaps matching TRBD1 (5 bases). CDR1 and CDR2 from the germline V gene are SGHTA and FQGTGA. The CDR3 loop spans 15 amino acids. V shed 3 bases and J shed 1 base, with 13 bases lying between them. CDR3 sequence: CASSLTATVSYEQYF. The CDR3 DNA is TGTGCCAGCAGCTTGACCGCGACAGTGTCCTACGAGCAGTACTTC.

The genes are TRBV4-1 and TRBJ1-2; D possibly corresponds to TRBD1 (5 bases). Trimming shortened V by 0 bases and J by 1 base, and 12 bases separated the two germline ends. Germline V gene lookup returns CDR1 MGHRA and CDR2 YSYEKL. The CDR3 is 16 residues long. CDR3 nucleotides: TGCGCCAGCAGCCAAGAGAAACGGGGGAGTAACTATGGCTACACCTTC. Translated, it gives CASSQEKRGSNYGYTF.

V and J are TRBV7-6 and TRBJ1-3; 8 positions agree with TRBD1. V shed 5 bases, J shed 4 bases, and the junction held 7 bases outside the gene matches. CDR1 and CDR2 (germline): SGHVS, FNYEAQ. This CDR3 contains 15 residues. CDR3 loop: CASSAGQGGGNTIYF. The CDR3 DNA follows: TGTGCCAGCAGCGCCGGACAGGGAGGAGGAAACACCATATATTTT.

V gene TRBV9 combines with J gene TRBJ1-2; D is possibly TRBD1 (6 bases). The CDR3 is made up of 13 amino acids. Germline loops: CDR1 SGDLS, CDR2 YYNGEE. V gave up 0 bases and J gave up 8 bases, with 11 bases separating them. CDR3 residues: CASSVVAGAGYTF. DNA for the CDR3: TGTGCCAGCAGCGTAGTGGCAGGGGCAGGCTACACCTTC. Full variable domain (outside the CDR3, taken from reference TRBV9 and TRBJ1-2): DSGVTQTPKHLITATGQRVTLRCSPRSGDLSVYWYQQSLDQGLQFLIQYYNGEERAKGNILERFSAQQFPDLHSELNLSSLELGDSALYFCASSVVAGAGYTFGSGTRLTVV.

The chain is built from TRBV7-2 and TRBJ1-6, with D uncertain. The CDR3 runs to 13 residues. Germline values: CDR1 SGHTA, CDR2 FQGNSA. V lost 1 base and J lost 14, with 12 bases in between. The CDR3 region has the DNA TGTGCCAGCAGCTTAGATGAGTTCTTGTCCCTCCACTTT. It encodes CASSLDEFLSLHF.

The chain has TRBV27 and TRBJ2-3; 8 nucleotides align to TRBD2. Germline V gives CDR1 MNHEY, CDR2 SMNVEV (reference sequence). The CDR3 spans 16 residues. V lost 3 bases and J lost 2; bases outside the gene matches: 7. CDR3 region: CASSFRPAGATDTQYF. CDR3 bases: TGTGCCAGCAGTTTCCGTCCAGCGGGGGCCACAGATACGCAGTATTTT.

J is TRBJ2-3 and V is TRBV5-5; D unclear. V dropped 0 bases and J dropped 2 bases, with 10 bases sitting between them. The CDR3 totals 15 residues. Germline V lookup: CDR1 SGHKS, CDR2 YYEKEE (reference sequence). As DNA, the CDR3 is TGTGCCAGCAGCTTGGCCGTAGAGTACACAGATACGCAGTATTTT. Amino acid sequence: CASSLAVEYTDTQYF.

The chain links TRBV11-3 to TRBJ2-7; tentatively, D is TRBD2 (5 bases). V was clipped by 0 bases and J by 2 bases, with 8 bases between them. CDR3 size: 14 residues. CDR1 SGHNT and CDR2 YENEEA come from the germline V gene. The CDR3: CASSLDPGTYEQYF. Here the CDR3 DNA reads TGTGCCAGCAGCTTAGATCCGGGGACCTACGAGCAGTACTTC. The full variable domain, rest sourced from reference TRBV11-3 and TRBJ2-7, is EAGVVQSPRYKIIEKKQPVAFWCNPISGHNTLYWYLQNLGQGPELLIRYENEEAVDDSQLPKDRFSAERLKGVDSTLKIQPAELGDSAVYLCASSLDPGTYEQYFGPGTRLTVT.

The rearrangement uses TRBV5-5 and TRBJ1-6; possible D gene TRBD1, 5 bases. V was trimmed by 4 bases and J by 8 bases, leaving 16 bases between them. This CDR3 is built from 15 residues. Germline V gives CDR1 SGHKS, CDR2 YYEKEE (reference sequence). Here the CDR3 reads CASSRSSGGDSPLHF. CDR3 nucleotides: TGTGCCAGCAGCAGGTCGTCGGGAGGGGATTCACCCCTCCACTTT.

The CDR3, as DNA: TGTGCCAGCAGTGTCCGGGATGACAATAGCAATCAGCCCCAGCATTTT. Encoded protein: CASSVRDDNSNQPQHF. The rearrangement joins TRBV2 to TRBJ1-5; no definite D call. Between the trimmed V and J ends, which lost 4 bases and 0 bases, there was a span of 13 bases. Germline V gene data show CDR1 as SNHLY and CDR2 as FYNNEI. The length of the CDR3 is 16 residues.

The chain is built from TRBV27 and TRBJ2-7; weak D call: TRBD1 (6 bases). The V gene's germline CDR1 is MNHEY and CDR2 SMNVEV (reference sequence). V was cut by 6 bases and J by 3 bases, with 15 bases left in between. There are 14 residues in the CDR3. Here the CDR3 DNA reads TGTGCCAGCAGGCTAGGGGGAGAACACTACGAGCAGTACTTC. It is translated as CASRLGGEHYEQYF.

The chain links TRBV15 to TRBJ2-2; weak D call: TRBD2 (7 bases). The CDR3 is made up of 17 amino acids. Trimming removed 0 bases at V and 0 bases at J, with 11 bases between. Germline-derived CDR1 and CDR2 are LNHNV and YYDKDF (reference sequence). This CDR3 reads CATSRDAGGPNTGELFF. In DNA, the CDR3 is TGTGCCACCAGCAGAGATGCCGGGGGGCCGAACACCGGGGAGCTGTTTTTT.

The chain combines TRBV9 with TRBJ2-3, with D perhaps TRBD2 (5 bases). Deletions cut 2 bases from V and 5 bases from J, with 30 bases between. This CDR3 region has 20 residues. Germline assignment: CDR1 SGDLS and CDR2 YYNGEE. The CDR3 loop is CASSVQPPDYPVRELDTQYF. CDR3 sequence (DNA): TGTGCCAGCAGCGTCCAACCCCCTGACTACCCGGTTAGGGAACTAGATACGCAGTATTTT.

This chain links TRBV11-2 with TRBJ2-7; no reliable D call. Trimming pared 2 bases from V and 7 bases from J, leaving 9 bases between. This CDR3 region has 12 residues. Germline V gene sequence: CDR1 SGHAT, CDR2 FQNNGV. CDR3 DNA: TGTGCCAGCAGCTTATACTCCTCGGAGCAGTACTTC. Its protein product is CASSLYSSEQYF.

This clone was recorded once. The chain couples TRBV30 to TRBJ2-7; possibly TRBD1 for D (6 bases). The germline V gene has CDR1 GTSNPN and CDR2 SVGIG (reference sequence). V was trimmed by 4 bases and J by 1 base, leaving 11 bases between them. The CDR3 runs to 13 residues. DNA of the CDR3: TGTGCCTGGAACCCGGACAGATCCTACGAGCAGTACTTC. It specifies CAWNPDRSYEQYF.

A note on this clone: The sample carries other DNA sequences with the same CDR3. V and J are TRBV11-3 and TRBJ2-1; 9 nucleotides agree with TRBD1. Germline-derived CDR1 and CDR2 are SGHNT and YENEEA. With 1 base clipped from V and 8 bases from J, the junction kept 3 bases outside the gene matches. CDR3 size: 14 residues. Here the CDR3 DNA reads TGTGCCAGCAGCTTAGGGGGACAGGGAGATGAGCAGTTCTTC. Amino acid sequence: CASSLGGQGDEQFF.

The J gene is TRBJ1-3, the V gene TRBV7-9; D is undetermined. The CDR3 length is 17 residues. With 4 bases removed from V and 4 bases from J, the gap between germline ends came to 20 bases. Per germline, CDR1 SEHNR and CDR2 FQNEAQ (reference sequence). The CDR3: CASSSARGQEQGNTIYF. The CDR3 nucleotides are TGTGCCAGCAGCTCCGCAAGAGGGCAGGAGCAGGGAAACACCATATATTTT.

V usage is TRBV19 and J usage is TRBJ2-7; no definite D call. V was shortened by 3 bases and J by 3 bases, with 6 bases between the two germline ends. The CDR3 spans 12 residues. Germline CDR1 is LNHDA and CDR2 is SQIVND (reference sequence). In DNA form, the CDR3 reads TGTGCCAGTAGTATCGCAGGCTACGAGCAGTACTTC. Protein product: CASSIAGYEQYF.

The chain joins TRBV7-9 to TRBJ1-2; D is ambiguous. This CDR3 spans 14 amino acids. Trimming removed 4 bases at V and 8 bases at J, with 17 bases between. The germline CDR1 and CDR2 sequences are SEHNR and FQNEAQ (reference sequence). The CDR3 nucleotides read TGTGCCAGCAGCTCCCCCCAGGCATGGTCCGGCTACACCTTC. Encoded protein: CASSSPQAWSGYTF.

This clone appeared a single time. The chain couples TRBV18 to TRBJ1-4, with 9 bases fitting TRBD1. The germline gives CDR1 KGHSH, CDR2 LQKENI. This CDR3 comprises 15 residues. V was clipped by 6 bases and J by 8 bases; unmatched bases: 10. CDR3 DNA sequence: TGTGCCAGCTCCCCGGCCGGGACAGGGTACGAAAAACTGTTTTTT. Its protein product is CASSPAGTGYEKLFF.

V usage is TRBV5-8 and J usage is TRBJ2-1, with 8 bases identical to TRBD1. The CDR3 is made up of 15 amino acids. V dropped 3 bases and J dropped 0; count of bases not matched to a gene: 2. Per germline, CDR1 SGHTS and CDR2 YDEGEE. CDR3 DNA: TGTGCCAGCAGCTCTCAGGGGGCCTCCTACAATGAGCAGTTCTTC. Translated, it gives CASSSQGASYNEQFF.

The chain couples TRBV5-4 to TRBJ1-2, with 9 bases that match TRBD1. The CDR3 sequence is 14 residues long. V lost 4 bases, J lost 4 bases, and 5 bases stayed unmatched. Per germline, CDR1 SGHNT and CDR2 YYREEE (reference sequence). The CDR3 loop reads CASSTRQGGYGYTF. In nucleotides, the CDR3 is TGTGCCAGCAGCACTCGACAGGGGGGCTATGGCTACACCTTC.

The chain couples TRBV7-2 to TRBJ2-7; no reliable D call. The CDR3 sequence is 12 residues long. V lost 8 bases and J 3 bases, leaving 11 bases between the germline ends. The germline V gene has CDR1 SGHTA and CDR2 FQGNSA. The CDR3 protein is CASARSSYEQYF. CDR3 in DNA: TGTGCCAGCGCCAGGTCGAGCTACGAGCAGTACTTC.

This chain links TRBV10-3 with TRBJ1-1; 9 positions agree with TRBD1. J was trimmed by 0 bases and V by 10 bases; bases with no gene match: 15. The germline CDR1 and CDR2 sequences are ENHRY and SYGVKD. CDR3 size: 17 residues. DNA of the CDR3: TGTGCCAACTTAACCAGAACGGGACAGGGATTGAACACTGAAGCTTTCTTT. Translating gives CANLTRTGQGLNTEAFF.

A few counts support this clone. The V and J genes are TRBV7-2 and TRBJ2-5; 9 bases line up with TRBD2. V shed 5 bases and J 7 bases; nucleotides not matched to a gene: 14. The CDR3 runs 16 residues. Germline values: CDR1 SGHTA, CDR2 FQGNSA. The chain's CDR3 is CASSRAGGGLGGTQYF. CDR3 bases: TGTGCCAGCAGCAGAGCGGGGGGTGGGTTAGGGGGGACCCAGTACTTC. The entire variable domain, with the rest obtained from reference TRBV7-2 and TRBJ2-5, is as follows: GAGVSQSPSNKVTEKGKDVELRCDPISGHTALYWYRQSLGQGLEFLIYFQGNSAPDKSGLPSDRFSAERTGGSVSTLTIQRTQQEDSAVYLCASSRAGGGLGGTQYFGPGTRLLVL.

This clone was detected only once. This sequence joins TRBV19 and TRBJ2-1; D is undetermined. V shed 1 base and J shed 3 bases, with 10 bases lying between them. Germline CDR1 is LNHDA and CDR2 is SQIVND (reference sequence). This CDR3 comprises 15 residues. Here the CDR3 reads CASSIGGYLYNEQFF. CDR3 DNA sequence: TGTGCCAGTAGTATAGGAGGCTACCTCTACAATGAGCAGTTCTTC.

The DNA of the CDR3 is TGCGCCAGCAGCTTGGAGCGGGGGGCGACGGGGGCCAACGTCCTGACTTTC. Protein sequence: CASSLERGATGANVLTF. V usage is TRBV5-1 and J usage is TRBJ2-6; 9 bases map to TRBD2. This CDR3 is 17 amino acids long. Trimming removed 0 bases from V and 4 bases from J; junction bases left unmatched: 5. Germline loops: CDR1 SGHRS, CDR2 YFSETQ.